This passage covers 10 T cell receptor beta chains from one sample sequenced in a study of T cell repertoires in cytomegalovirus infection. MiXCR, run by TCRdb on the reads, gives a single entry per CDR3 protein. This table has fewer than 350,000 distinct CDR3 sequences, about a sixth appearing once. Material: PBMCs. The receptors here all came from a human donor in good health (CMV status not recorded). Some clones in this sample may be carry-over from other donors' samples.

This clonotype has at least ten counts. The rearrangement joins TRBV11-2 to TRBJ1-2; tentatively, D is TRBD1 (5 bases). This CDR3 has 14 residues. Trimming left V 5 bases short and J 4 bases short, with 14 bases between. The germline CDR1 and CDR2 sequences are SGHAT and FQNNGV. CDR3 nucleotide sequence: TGTGCCAGCAGCCAAGAAGGGGTTTTCTATGGCTACACCTTC. It encodes CASSQEGVFYGYTF.

The chain's CDR3 is CASSERAGGANTEAFF. For the CDR3, the DNA is TGTGCCAGCAGTGAACGGGCAGGGGGGGCTAACACTGAAGCTTTCTTT. The J gene is TRBJ1-1, the V gene TRBV2; 7 nucleotides match TRBD1. The germline gives CDR1 SNHLY, CDR2 FYNNEI. CDR3 size: 16 residues. With V trimmed by 2 bases and J by 2 bases, 8 bases remained unmatched.

The J gene is TRBJ1-1, the V gene TRBV10-3, with D hard to call. Trimming took off 2 bases at V and 4 bases at J, with 11 bases between the two ends. Germline CDR1 is ENHRY and CDR2 is SYGVKD. The CDR3 loop spans 14 amino acids. The CDR3 loop reads CAISEERFSTEAFF. The CDR3 region has the DNA TGTGCCATCAGTGAGGAACGGTTTTCCACTGAAGCTTTCTTT.

J is TRBJ2-7 and V is TRBV28; TRBD2 might be the D (6 bases). Looked up from germline, CDR1 is MDHEN and CDR2 is SYDVKM. The V gene lost 3 bases and the J gene lost 5 bases, with 14 bases spanning the gap. The CDR3 is 14 amino acids. CDR3 sequence: CASSLTGGSHEQYF. The CDR3 DNA is TGTGCCAGCAGTTTGACCGGGGGATCACACGAGCAGTACTTC. Full variable domain (rest looked up from reference TRBV28 and TRBJ2-7): DVKVTQSSRYLVKRTGEKVFLECVQDMDHENMFWYRQDPGLGLRLIYFSYDVKMKEKGDIPEGYSVSREKKERFSLILESASTNQTSMYLCASSLTGGSHEQYFGPGTRLTVT.

V usage is TRBV5-1 and J usage is TRBJ1-2, with TRBD1 identical over 7 bases. CDR3 length: 18 amino acids. V dropped 4 bases and J dropped 7; count of bases not matched to a gene: 22. The germline V gene encodes CDR1 SGHRS and CDR2 YFSETQ. The CDR3 reads CASSPGAPGTVHKSGYTF. The DNA of the CDR3 is TGCGCCAGCAGCCCCGGTGCCCCCGGGACAGTCCACAAGTCTGGCTACACCTTC.

In its sample, this clonotype was seen many times. The V gene is TRBV7-2, the J gene TRBJ1-5, with TRBD1 matching over 7 bases. The CDR3 length is 16 residues. After removal of 5 bases from V and 6 bases from J, the junction contained 13 bases not matched to a gene. The germline CDR1 and CDR2 sequences are SGHTA and FQGNSA. In nucleotides, the CDR3 is TGTGCCAGCAGCAACTCCGACAGGGTGGTGGGTCAGCCCCAGCATTTT. Translated: CASSNSDRVVGQPQHF.

The CDR3 sequence is CASSQRQSGGEAFF. The CDR3 DNA sequence: TGTGCCAGCAGCCAGCGACAGTCTGGGGGTGAAGCTTTCTTT. V usage is TRBV12-3 or TRBV12-4 and J usage is TRBJ1-1; D might be TRBD1 (5 bases). Trimming removed 6 bases from V and 7 bases from J, with 18 bases in between. The CDR3 is 14 residues long.

Only a few counts were recorded for this clonotype. CDR3 DNA sequence: TGTGCCAGCATGGAGGTCGCCAAAAACATTCAGTACTTC. It yields the protein CASMEVAKNIQYF. The rearrangement links TRBV5-4 to TRBJ2-4; D is perhaps TRBD2 (5 bases). CDR1 is SGHNT, CDR2 YYREEE, per germline (reference sequence). The V and J ends lost 6 bases and 1 base respectively, with 8 bases between them. This CDR3 region has 13 residues. The full variable domain, in which reference TRBV5-4 and TRBJ2-4 provide the parts outside the CDR3, is ETGVTQSPTHLIKTRGQQVTLRCSSQSGHNTVSWYQQALGQGPQFIFQYYREEENGRGNFPPRFSGLQFPNYSSELNVNALELDDSALYLCASMEVAKNIQYFGAGTRLSVL.

This clonotype was found a few times. The gene calls are TRBV5-1 and TRBJ2-1, with D tentatively TRBD2 (6 bases). Germline assignment: CDR1 SGHRS and CDR2 YFSETQ. Trimming took 4 bases from V and 5 from J, leaving 16 bases between them. The CDR3 length is 15 residues. The CDR3 region is CASSSQAGRNNEQFF. The DNA for the CDR3 is TGCGCCAGCAGCAGCCAAGCCGGGAGAAACAATGAGCAGTTCTTC. Using reference TRBV5-1 and TRBJ2-1 for the parts outside the CDR3, the full variable domain is KAGVTQTPRYLIKTRGQQVTLSCSPISGHRSVSWYQQTPGQGLQFLFEYFSETQRNKGNFPGRFSGRQFSNSRSEMNVSTLELGDSALYLCASSSQAGRNNEQFFGPGTRLTVL.

The rearrangement uses TRBV19 and TRBJ1-1; 8 bases fit TRBD1. After removal of 5 bases from V and 2 bases from J, the junction contained 7 bases not matched to a gene. CDR3 length: 15 residues. Germline values: CDR1 LNHDA, CDR2 SQIVND (reference sequence). The CDR3 DNA sequence: TGTGCCAGTAGTCGCCTCGGACAGGGTAACACTGAAGCTTTCTTT. Its translation is CASSRLGQGNTEAFF.